A selection of T cell receptor beta chains follows, all from one sample in a study of a mutant IDH1 vaccine in newly diagnosed glioma. Profiling relied on immunoSEQ multiplex PCR, and the TCRdb table lists in-frame clones only, not all of them. There are about 38,000 clones in the sample; around three quarters occur only once, and around 5.5% lies in the top ten. Antigens of these TCRs are unknown. The sample was PBMCs, taken from a glioma patient whose treatment included an IDH1 peptide vaccine. These receptors came from a middle-aged man with glioma. Each CDR3 is given with its conserved first and last residue. A D gene is named only where the DNA matches it firmly. Clone size is shown for a subset of rows, as once, few, many or a class of expanded clone.

.	once	TRBJ1-1	TRBV19	CASSRDTYTEAFF	TGTGCCAGTAGTAGGGACACGTACACTGAAGCTTTCTTT
TRBD2	.	TRBJ2-2	TRBV2	CASSAGGTTGELFF	TGTGCCAGCAGCGCGGGGGGGACCACCGGGGAGCTGTTTTTT
.	few	TRBJ1-2	TRBV5-4	CASSSGAGPNYGYTF	TGTGCCAGCAGCTCCGGGGCAGGGCCCAACTATGGCTACACCTTC
.	.	TRBJ1-5	TRBV6-5	CASRMGGAPNQPQHF	TGTGCCAGCAGAATGGGGGGGGCCCCCAACCAGCCCCAGCATTTT
.	.	TRBJ1-2	TRBV5-1	CASSIQGRDAGYTF	TGCGCCAGCAGCATTCAGGGTAGAGATGCCGGCTACACCTTC
.	.	TRBJ2-5	TRBV18	CASSPRGQETQYF	TGTGCCAGCTCACCTAGGGGGCAAGAGACCCAGTACTTC
.	.	TRBJ2-1	TRBV2	CASSEVGSQGDNEQFF	TGTGCCAGCAGTGAAGTTGGATCGCAAGGAGACAATGAGCAGTTCTTC
.	.	TRBJ1-2	TRBV6-5	CASSLRGYGYTF	TGTGCCAGCAGTTTGCGAGGCTATGGCTACACCTTC
.	.	TRBJ2-2	TRBV14	CASSPRSTGELFF	TGTGCCAGCAGCCCACGATCAACCGGGGAGCTGTTTTTT
TRBD2	.	TRBJ2-1	TRBV5-1	CASSPGLAGAGDEQFF	TGCGCCAGCAGCCCGGGACTAGCGGGGGCCGGAGATGAGCAGTTCTTC
.	.	TRBJ2-1	TRBV6-5	CASSSGTETNEQFF	TGTGCCAGCAGCTCCGGGACTGAAACCAATGAGCAGTTCTTC
.	.	TRBJ2-3	TRBV5-6	CASSLGGGWTGTQYF	TGTGCCAGCAGCCTTGGGGGGGGCTGGACGGGTACGCAGTATTTT
.	.	TRBJ2-5	TRBV7-7	CASSFRGGAETQYF	TGTGCCAGCAGCTTCAGGGGGGGAGCTGAGACCCAGTACTTC
TRBD1	.	TRBJ1-4	TRBV7-9	CASSLPGQHNEKLFF	TGTGCCAGCAGCCTTCCGGGACAGCATAATGAAAAACTGTTTTTT
.	.	TRBJ2-7	TRBV14	CASSQDRGLRRYF	TGTGCCAGCAGCCAAGACAGGGGCCTGAGGCGGTACTTC
TRBD1	.	TRBJ1-4	TRBV7-9	CASSYDRDHEKLFF	TGTGCCAGCAGCTACGACAGGGACCATGAAAAACTGTTTTTT
.	.	TRBJ1-5	TRBV6-6	CASAKQETYQPQHF	TGTGCCAGCGCCAAACAGGAGACTTATCAGCCCCAGCATTTT
TRBD1	.	TRBJ1-1	TRBV6-6	CASSYYAQGEAFF	TGTGCCAGCAGTTACTACGCACAGGGGGAAGCTTTCTTT
.	few	TRBJ1-1	TRBV2	CASSDFYTEAFF	TGTGCCAGCAGTGATTTTTACACTGAAGCTTTCTTT
TRBD1	few	TRBJ1-1	TRBV4-1	CASSRQGNSEAFF	TGCGCCAGCAGCCGACAGGGCAACTCTGAAGCTTTCTTT
.	few	TRBJ1-1	TRBV5-6	CASSLSFGWTEAFF	TGTGCCAGCAGCTTGAGTTTTGGGTGGACTGAAGCTTTCTTT
.	once	TRBJ2-1	TRBV10-3	CAISESEQGHNEQFF	TGTGCCATCAGTGAGTCGGAGCAGGGGCACAATGAGCAGTTCTTC
.	.	TRBJ2-7	TRBV11-2	CASSLDLTVFEQYF	TGTGCCAGCAGCTTAGATCTAACAGTCTTCGAGCAGTACTTC
.	.	TRBJ1-5	TRBV19	CASSLGLSNQPQHF	TGTGCCAGTAGTCTGGGACTAAGCAATCAGCCCCAGCATTTT
.	.	TRBJ2-6	TRBV5-4	CASSPESSGANVLTF	TGTGCCAGCAGCCCCGAAAGCTCTGGGGCCAACGTCCTGACTTTC
.	.	TRBJ1-1	TRBV25-1	CASSELSGVRNTEAFF	TGTGCCAGCAGTGAATTGTCAGGGGTTCGGAACACTGAAGCTTTCTTT
.	.	TRBJ2-5	TRBV6-6	CASLALGGEETQYF	TGTGCCAGCCTAGCCCTAGGCGGGGAGGAGACCCAGTACTTC
.	few	TRBJ2-4	TRBV6-1	CASSDYSVAKNIQYF	TGTGCCAGCAGTGATTACAGTGTAGCCAAAAACATTCAGTACTTC
TRBD1	few	TRBJ1-6	TRBV4-2	CASSQDPTGSSPLHF	TGTGCCAGCAGCCAAGATCCGACAGGGTCTTCACCCCTCCACTTT
TRBD1	.	TRBJ1-6	TRBV13	CASSPKGAGGDYNSPLHF	TGTGCCAGCAGCCCAAAGGGGGCGGGGGGCGACTATAATTCACCCCTCCACTTT
.	.	TRBJ2-7	TRBV7-9	CASSLILGQASEQYF	TGTGCCAGCAGCTTAATTCTTGGTCAAGCCTCCGAGCAGTACTTC
.	.	TRBJ2-6	TRBV12-5	CASGLGGTGANVLTF	TGTGCTAGTGGTTTGGGGGGGACTGGGGCCAACGTCCTGACTTTC